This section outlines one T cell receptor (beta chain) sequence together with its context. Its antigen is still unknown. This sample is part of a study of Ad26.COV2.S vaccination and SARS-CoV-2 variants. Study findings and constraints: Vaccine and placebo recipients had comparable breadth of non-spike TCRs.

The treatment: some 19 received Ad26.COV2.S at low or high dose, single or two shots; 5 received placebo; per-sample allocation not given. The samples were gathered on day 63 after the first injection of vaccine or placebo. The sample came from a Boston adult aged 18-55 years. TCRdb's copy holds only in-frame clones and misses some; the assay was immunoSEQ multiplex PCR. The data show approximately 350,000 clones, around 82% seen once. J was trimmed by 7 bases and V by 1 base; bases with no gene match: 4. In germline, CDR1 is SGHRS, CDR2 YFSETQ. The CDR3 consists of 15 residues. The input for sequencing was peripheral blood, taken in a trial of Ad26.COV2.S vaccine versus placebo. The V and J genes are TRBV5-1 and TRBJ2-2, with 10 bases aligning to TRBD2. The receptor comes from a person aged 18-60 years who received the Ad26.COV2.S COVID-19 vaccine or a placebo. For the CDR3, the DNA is TGCGCCAGCAGCTTGAGCGGGAGGGCCGTCGGGGAGCTGTTTTTT. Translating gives CASSLSGRAVGELFF.